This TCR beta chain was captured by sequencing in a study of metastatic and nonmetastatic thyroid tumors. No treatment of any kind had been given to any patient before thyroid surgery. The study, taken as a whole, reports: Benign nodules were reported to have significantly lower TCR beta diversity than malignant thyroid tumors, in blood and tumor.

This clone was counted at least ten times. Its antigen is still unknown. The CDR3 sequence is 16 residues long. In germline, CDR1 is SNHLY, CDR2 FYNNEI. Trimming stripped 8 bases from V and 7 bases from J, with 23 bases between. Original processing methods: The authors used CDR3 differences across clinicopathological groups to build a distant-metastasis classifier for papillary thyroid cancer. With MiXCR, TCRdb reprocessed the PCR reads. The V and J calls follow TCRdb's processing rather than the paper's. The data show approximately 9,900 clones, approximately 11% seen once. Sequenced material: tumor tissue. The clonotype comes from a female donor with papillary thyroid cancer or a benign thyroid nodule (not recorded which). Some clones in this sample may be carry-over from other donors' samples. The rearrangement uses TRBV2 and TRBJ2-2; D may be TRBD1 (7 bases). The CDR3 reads CASGQVVGGADGELFF. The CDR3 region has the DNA TGTGCCAGCGGACAGGTCGTGGGGGGCGCGGACGGGGAGCTGTTTTTT.